The entry below describes one T cell receptor beta chain. Its antigen has not been determined. Per-nucleotide qualities are absent, and no much larger clonotype sits a single base away. This record belongs to a study of cytomegalovirus exposure and HLA in healthy donors (dated by TCRdb to about 2017). Study-level background: An earlier analysis of approximately 550 of the donors reported 250 to 300 Gb of sequence data and more than 90 million unique TCR beta sequences from roughly 180 million T cells. About 320 gigabases of sequencing data and some 85 million unique TCR sequences were included in an early release covering several hundred HLA-typed donors. The genetic ancestry cluster associated with self-reported Caucasian donors included approximately 85% of the 350 to 500 genotyped donors. The study aimed to test whether signatures of past pathogen exposure could be identified by cataloging public T cell receptors. The study profiled the T cell repertoires of about 640 subjects by immunosequencing and related them to cytomegalovirus serostatus. Along with the approximately 700-subject first cohort, a separate validation cohort of more than 90 different subjects was used. High-throughput TCR immunosequencing, statistical association of individual TCRs with disease status, and machine learning were combined to predict cytomegalovirus infection status. A later analysis re-examined previously published TCR beta repertoires from 500 to 700 donors and added high-resolution HLA genotyping to investigate patterns of TCR occurrence. Rather than drawing on any new phenotypic data, the later analysis identified candidate immune exposures from TCR beta sequences and the way those sequences occurred across donors. In an earlier analysis of more than 550 of the donors, high-throughput TCR beta sequencing was used to judge whether each TCR beta V gene segment behaved as functional or pseudogenic. Alongside the repertoire data, information on donor age, sex, ethnicity and CMV serostatus was compiled. In a later genetic analysis, genome-wide SNP genotypes for about three fifths of the roughly 670 donors were used, and that subset was treated as a discovery cohort. Every repertoire in the discovery cohort had been generated on one and the same sequencing platform. HLA typing included class I and class II loci at four-digit resolution. The number of donors typed differed by locus, with about 629-630 for A, B, C, DRB1 and DQB1, 522 for DQA1, 606 for DPA1, and some 440 for DPB1. Five DR-DQ haplotypes were handled as single units for association and clustering, since linkage in the cohort was strong. Among about 370 genotyped donors of the cohort, an average of approximately 240,000 unique TCR beta nucleotide sequences was sequenced per donor, of which about 18% were non-productive. What the work shows at the level of the full study, not this receptor alone: A later genetic analysis associated a missense DCLRE1C variant with V-gene and J-gene trimming of TCR beta chains, and an independent cohort replicated the association. In an earlier analysis of fewer than 700 of the donors, most TCR beta V segments appeared in productive rearrangements about 87% or about 30% of the time, broadly matching IMGT annotations. In a later analysis, HLA-associated TCR beta chains showed more clonal expansion and lower generation probabilities than non-associated chains that were equally common. A further reported finding was that TCR beta sequences accurately predicted the HLA-A and HLA-B alleles for most subjects in the first cohort. A later analysis reported that several top co-occurrence clusters appeared linked to parvovirus B19, influenza, CMV and Epstein-Barr virus. Because counts were too low, more than 15 rarely observed V segments, including chromosome 9 orphons, were left out of the earlier analysis of a few hundred of the donors. For the cohort, immune exposure information was limited to CMV serostatus. At a false discovery rate of 0.05, a later analysis linked roughly 17,000 TCR beta sequences to specific HLA alleles. According to the authors, the approach could potentially be generalized to other disease states and immunological phenotypes. Linkage disequilibrium might explain the correlated functional status among segregating V segments, but an unknown experimental factor could not be excluded. Roughly uniform sequencing depth across donors was assumed in presence/absence analyses, although this assumption may not hold. Because HLA typing was unavailable for some donors at each locus, only the typed subset was used in association tests. Cytomegalovirus status was reported to be diagnosed by the classifier with high specificity and sensitivity in both the original and validation cohorts. In a later genetic analysis, fewer N-insertions in productive TCRs were reported among donors in an Asian-associated ancestry cluster than the roughly 670-donor mean. The study gave a list of some 150 TCR beta chains associated with cytomegalovirus. In vitro tests confirmed that three of the cytomegalovirus-associated TCR beta chains recognize cytomegalovirus antigens. Strong co-occurrence of HLA alleles, especially DR and DQ, made assigning TCR associations to individual alleles difficult. Only TCR beta chains were sequenced in this cohort, and the absence of alpha or paired-chain data limited detectable features. According to a later analysis, most CMV-associated TCR beta chains appeared to be HLA-restricted, and the HLA associations seemed to be driven largely by CMV exposure. In a later analysis, the rate of TCR association differed among HLA loci, with DRB1 alleles having the most associated TCRs and HLA-C alleles having the fewest. A group of highly shared sequence variants was considered likely to be a technical artifact of the sequencing pipeline. The 87-base-pair reads could not distinguish some IMGT-functional V segments, including TRBV6-2 and TRBV6-3, so those segments were excluded. Across donors, most TCR sequences were observed very rarely, whereas some public TCRs were present in many individuals.

Library preparation employed the immunoSEQ multiplex PCR assay. A mixture of 60 forward primers for TCR Vbeta segments and 13 reverse primers for TCR Jbeta segments was used in the multiplex PCR. The CDR3 region of rearranged TCR beta genes was amplified from genomic DNA with a multiplex PCR assay. Amplified TCR beta libraries were sequenced as 87-base-pair reads on the Illumina HiSeq System. For the original study's pipeline: Across the 670 or so repertoires, a later analysis counted about 81 million unique TCR beta chains, around 11 million of which were shared by at least two donors. Raw reads were error-corrected and collapsed into unique sequences with a nearest-neighbor algorithm that merged closely related sequences to remove PCR and sequencing errors. CDR3 sequences were aligned to IMGT reference sequences to assign V, D and J gene segments. Each retained sequence needed at least a six-nucleotide match to both a V gene segment and a J gene segment. A rearrangement counted as productive if the CDR3 had no stop codons and remained in frame with V and J, and every other rearrangement counted as non-productive. Following IMGT convention, CDR3 was defined as the stretch from the second conserved V-encoded cysteine to the conserved J-encoded phenylalanine. Sequences without an unambiguous match to a single V gene segment were excluded from the earlier analysis of almost 600 of the donors. In an earlier analysis of around 590 of the donors, a V segment was called functional when productive rearrangements were above 56.7%, and segregating when the standard deviation between donors exceeded 5%. To diagnose cytomegalovirus status from the catalog of TCR beta chain sequences, a statistical classification framework was built. A later analysis assigned V and J genes by comparing TCR nucleotide sequences with IMGT/GENE-DB human TR gene sequences. The TCRdist pipeline was used in a later analysis to assign CDR3 sequences and most-parsimonious VDJ recombination scenarios. A later analysis defined each TCR beta chain by its CDR3 amino acid sequence plus V-gene family, and excluded reads lacking a unique V-gene family. As a way to deal with suspected cross-contamination and a sequencing artifact, a later analysis dropped 450 to 600 nucleotide sequences that were highly shared and had low generation probability. A later analysis calculated a clonal expansion index for each public chain from normalized within-repertoire ranks of inferred template counts. Generation probabilities in a later analysis came from a VDJ recombination model fitted to out-of-frame rearrangements, and those results were checked against IGoR. In a later analysis, TCR-TCR, TCR-HLA and TCR-CMV co-occurrence was scored with hypergeometric tests, and a repertoire-size bias correction was applied to TCR pairs. To estimate false discovery rates, a later analysis permuted the HLA or CMV assignments 20 times. A later analysis grouped co-occurring TCRs with DBSCAN, adding TCRdist sequence similarity when clustering within HLA-allele-positive subsets. Repertoires with fewer than 30,000 or more than 120,000 public chains were left out of co-occurrence clustering, as were roughly five repertoires with anomalous nucleotide sharing. Held by TCRdb, this immuneACCESS table contains in-frame sequences only and omits some clones. Under half of the omission traces to an unresolved V gene where checked; the cause of the rest is unknown. From that table come the V and J calls and clone size; the DNA was used to work out D and trimming. A total of about 120,000 clones appear in this sample, 65% to 80% of them only once. The ten top clones hold around 2.7% of the sample.

The germline V gene provides CDR1 SGHAT and CDR2 FQNNGV. Unmatched junction bases come to 12, with V trimmed by 0 bases and J by 7 bases. The CDR3 starts with the cysteine, ends with the phenylalanine, and has 17 residues. Just the 51-base CDR3 DNA is kept, in frame starting at base 1. The cohort consisted of 666 healthy bone marrow donors. All cohort members were sampled while nominally healthy, although unrecorded immune exposures were likely present. The donor tested CMV seropositive, placing the donor among the approximately 310 seropositive members of the cohort. A peripheral blood sample was collected from each donor, and TCR beta sequencing was performed on peripheral blood mononuclear cells. The Qiagen DNeasy Blood Extraction Kit was used to extract genomic DNA from the blood cell samples.

The receptor chain draws on TRBV11-2 and TRBJ2-3; TRBD2 agrees with 8 junctional bases. The sample consisted of PBMCs. The clonotype was recovered from a woman aged 40 to 50 in good health and CMV-seropositive. The CDR3 sequence is CASSLDIQRGKGNTQYF. The nucleotide sequence is TGTGCCAGCAGCTTAGATATTCAGCGGGGGAAGGGAAATACGCAGTATTTT.